These 12 T cell receptor beta chains originate from one sample sequenced in a study of blood T cell repertoires in COVID-19. Profiled with immunoSEQ multiplex PCR; TCRdb holds only in-frame clones, not every one. This table holds around 220,000 clones, 82% found once. Sequenced material: peripheral blood. These receptors were collected from a woman of 80 years or more with COVID-19, enrolled during active disease.

As to this clone: No conserved phenylalanine or tryptophan ends this CDR3, so it is likely a read error. The DNA is omitted, as the CDR3 cannot be located on it reliably, and the CDR3 follows TCRdb's listing. V is TRBV10-3 and J is TRBJ2-3; the table calls TRBD1, which could not be checked here. Germline V CDR1 and CDR2: ENHRY, SYGVKD. The length of the CDR3 is 12 amino acids, counting both ends. The CDR3 loop is CAIRSGQGFPRL.

This chain links TRBV30 with TRBJ1-5; D is ambiguous. Trimming left V 6 bases short and J 5 bases short, with 11 bases between. Germline CDR1 reads GTSNPN; CDR2 reads SVGIG (reference sequence). CDR3 size: 12 residues. CDR3 region: CACQFRDQPQHF. The CDR3 coding sequence is TGTGCCTGTCAGTTCCGGGATCAGCCCCAGCATTTT.

This clone showed up just a few times. The chain combines TRBV27 with TRBJ2-7; maybe TRBD1 (6 bases). Trimming removed 2 bases from V and 2 bases from J, with 7 bases in between. The CDR3 covers 13 residues. Germline V lookup: CDR1 MNHEY, CDR2 SMNVEV (reference sequence). CDR3: CASSLAGAYEQYF. CDR3 nucleotides: TGTGCCAGCAGTTTAGCAGGGGCCTACGAGCAGTACTTC.

The rearrangement joins TRBV10-3 to TRBJ2-7, with 8 bases aligning to TRBD1. Germline V lookup: CDR1 ENHRY, CDR2 SYGVKD. The CDR3 length is 13 residues. V dropped 6 bases and J dropped 2; count of bases not matched to a gene: 3. CDR3 protein: CAISDRGAYEQYF. CDR3 nucleotide sequence: TGTGCCATCAGCGACAGGGGAGCCTACGAGCAGTACTTC.

The genes are TRBV11-2 and TRBJ1-3, with TRBD1 as a possible D gene (6 bases). The CDR3 contains 16 residues. V was cut by 1 base and J by 4 bases, with 14 bases left in between. Germline CDR1 and CDR2: SGHAT and FQNNGV. CDR3 residues: CASSLVGRGKGNTIYF. In DNA form, the CDR3 reads TGTGCCAGCAGCTTAGTCGGCAGGGGTAAAGGAAACACCATATATTTT.

This rearrangement joins TRBV5-4 to TRBJ2-1, with 14 bases matching TRBD2. Germline CDR1 SGHNT, CDR2 YYREEE (reference sequence). The CDR3 runs to 15 residues. V dropped 3 bases and J dropped 8; count of bases not matched to a gene: 4. CDR3 protein: CASSSGGLAGDEQFF. The CDR3 DNA reads as TGTGCCAGCAGCTCCGGGGGACTAGCGGGAGATGAGCAGTTCTTC.

V usage is TRBV10-3 and J usage is TRBJ2-3; TRBD2 agrees at 13 bases. The V segment lost 10 bases and the J segment 4 bases; nucleotides outside the gene matches: 8. CDR3 length: 15 residues. Germline CDR1 ENHRY, CDR2 SYGVKD. Here the CDR3 reads CATGLAGDRADTQYF. The CDR3 DNA reads TGTGCCACCGGACTAGCGGGAGATCGGGCAGATACGCAGTATTTT.

V usage is TRBV29-1 and J usage is TRBJ1-3; 8 bases are a match to TRBD1. This CDR3 region has 15 residues. After removal of 4 bases from V and 4 bases from J, the junction contained 9 bases not matched to a gene. CDR1 is SQVTM, CDR2 ANQGSEA, per germline. The CDR3 spells CSVAPRTGTGNTIYF. For the CDR3, the DNA is TGCAGCGTTGCGCCTCGGACAGGGACAGGAAACACCATATATTTT.

The chain uses TRBV5-5 and TRBJ1-3; D possibly corresponds to TRBD1 (5 bases). Germline CDR1 is SGHKS and CDR2 is YYEKEE (reference sequence). CDR3 length equals 17 residues. V was cut by 1 base and J by 0 bases, with 14 bases left in between. The CDR3 loop reads CASSLQGRYYSGNTIYF. The DNA for the CDR3 is TGTGCCAGCAGCTTGCAGGGCCGCTACTACTCTGGAAACACCATATATTTT.

CDR3 sequence: CAQSPGNTGELFF. The CDR3 bases are TGTGCCCAGAGCCCAGGGAACACCGGGGAGCTGTTTTTT. The J gene is TRBJ2-2, the V gene TRBV30; D is ambiguous. The CDR3 is made up of 13 amino acids. Deletions cut 8 bases from V and 1 base from J, with 11 bases between. The germline V gene encodes CDR1 GTSNPN and CDR2 SVGIG (reference sequence).

The chain carries TRBV7-9 and TRBJ2-5, with 16 positions matching TRBD2. Germline CDR1 and CDR2: SEHNR and FQNEAQ (reference sequence). The junction had 3 bases not matched to a gene; V was cut back by 5 bases and J by 0 bases. This CDR3 has 17 amino acids. For the CDR3, the DNA is TGTGCCAGCAGCCTGGGACTAGCGGGGGGGAACCAAGAGACCCAGTACTTC. It translates to CASSLGLAGGNQETQYF.

V is TRBV6-5 and J is TRBJ2-7; 7 bases align to TRBD1. The trim removed 6 bases at V and 3 bases at J, leaving 5 bases unmatched. The CDR3 runs to 13 residues. From germline, CDR1 is MNHEY and CDR2 SVGAGI. CDR3 sequence reads: CASRPTGIYEQYF. The CDR3 DNA is TGTGCCAGCAGGCCGACAGGGATCTACGAGCAGTACTTC.